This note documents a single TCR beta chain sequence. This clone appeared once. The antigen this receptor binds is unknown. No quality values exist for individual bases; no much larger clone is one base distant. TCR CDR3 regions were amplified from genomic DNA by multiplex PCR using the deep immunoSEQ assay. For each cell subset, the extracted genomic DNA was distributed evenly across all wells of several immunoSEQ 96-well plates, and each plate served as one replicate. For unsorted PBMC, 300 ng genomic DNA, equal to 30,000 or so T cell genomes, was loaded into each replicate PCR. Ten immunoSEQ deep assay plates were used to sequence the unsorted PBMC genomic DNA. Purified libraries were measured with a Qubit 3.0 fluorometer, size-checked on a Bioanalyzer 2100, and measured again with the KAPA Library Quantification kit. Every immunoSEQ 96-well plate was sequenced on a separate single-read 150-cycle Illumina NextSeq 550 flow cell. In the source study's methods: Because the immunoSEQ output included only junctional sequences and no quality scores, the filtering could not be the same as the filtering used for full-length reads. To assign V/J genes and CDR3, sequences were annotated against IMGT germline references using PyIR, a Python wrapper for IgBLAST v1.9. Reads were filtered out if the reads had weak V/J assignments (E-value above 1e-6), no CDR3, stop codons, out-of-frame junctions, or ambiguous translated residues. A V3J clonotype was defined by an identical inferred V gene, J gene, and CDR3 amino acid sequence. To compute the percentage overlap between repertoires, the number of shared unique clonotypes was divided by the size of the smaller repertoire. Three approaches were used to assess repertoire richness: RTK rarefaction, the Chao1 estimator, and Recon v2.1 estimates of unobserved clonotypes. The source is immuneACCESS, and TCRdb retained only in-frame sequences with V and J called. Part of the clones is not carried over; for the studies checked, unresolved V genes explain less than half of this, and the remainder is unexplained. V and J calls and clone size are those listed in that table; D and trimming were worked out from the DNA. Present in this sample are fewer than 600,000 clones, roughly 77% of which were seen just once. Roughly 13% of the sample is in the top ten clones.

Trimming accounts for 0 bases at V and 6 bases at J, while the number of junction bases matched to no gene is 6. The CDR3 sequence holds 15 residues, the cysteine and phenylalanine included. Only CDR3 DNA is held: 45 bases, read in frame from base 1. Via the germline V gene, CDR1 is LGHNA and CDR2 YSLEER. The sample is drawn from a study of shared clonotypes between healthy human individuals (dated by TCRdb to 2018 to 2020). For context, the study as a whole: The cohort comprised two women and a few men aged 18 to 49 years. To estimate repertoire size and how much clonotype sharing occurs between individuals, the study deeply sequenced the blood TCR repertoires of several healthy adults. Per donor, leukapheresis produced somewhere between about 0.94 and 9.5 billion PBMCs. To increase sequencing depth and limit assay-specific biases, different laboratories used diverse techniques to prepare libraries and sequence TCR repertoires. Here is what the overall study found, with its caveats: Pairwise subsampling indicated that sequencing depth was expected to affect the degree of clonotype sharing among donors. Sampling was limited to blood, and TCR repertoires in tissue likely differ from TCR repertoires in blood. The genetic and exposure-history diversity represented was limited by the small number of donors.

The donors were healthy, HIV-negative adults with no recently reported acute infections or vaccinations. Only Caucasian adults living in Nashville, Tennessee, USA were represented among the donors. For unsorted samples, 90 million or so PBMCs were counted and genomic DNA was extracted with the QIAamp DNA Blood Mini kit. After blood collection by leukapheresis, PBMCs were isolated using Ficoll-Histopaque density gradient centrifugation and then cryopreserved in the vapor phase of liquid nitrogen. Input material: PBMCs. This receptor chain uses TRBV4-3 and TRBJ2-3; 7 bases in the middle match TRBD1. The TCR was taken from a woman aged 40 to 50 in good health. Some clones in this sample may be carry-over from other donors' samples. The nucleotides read TGCGCCAGCAGCCAAGATCCACAGGGGCGGGATACGCAGTATTTT. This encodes CASSQDPQGRDTQYF.